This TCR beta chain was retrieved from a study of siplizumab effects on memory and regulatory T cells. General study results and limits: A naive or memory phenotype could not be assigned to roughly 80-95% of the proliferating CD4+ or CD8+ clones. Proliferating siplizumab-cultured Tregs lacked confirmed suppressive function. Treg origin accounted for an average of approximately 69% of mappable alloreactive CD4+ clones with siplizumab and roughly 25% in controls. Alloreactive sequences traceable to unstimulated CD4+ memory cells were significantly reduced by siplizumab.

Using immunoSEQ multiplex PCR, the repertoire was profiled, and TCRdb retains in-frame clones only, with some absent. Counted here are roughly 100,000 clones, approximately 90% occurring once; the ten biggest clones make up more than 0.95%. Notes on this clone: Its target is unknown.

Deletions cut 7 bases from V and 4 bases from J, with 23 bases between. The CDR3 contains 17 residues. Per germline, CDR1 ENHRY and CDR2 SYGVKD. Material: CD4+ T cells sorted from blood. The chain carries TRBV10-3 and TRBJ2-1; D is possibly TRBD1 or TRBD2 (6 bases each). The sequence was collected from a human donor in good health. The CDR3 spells CAITQKGGRGLYNEQFF. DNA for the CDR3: TGTGCCATCACCCAGAAAGGGGGGCGAGGTCTTTACAATGAGCAGTTCTTC.